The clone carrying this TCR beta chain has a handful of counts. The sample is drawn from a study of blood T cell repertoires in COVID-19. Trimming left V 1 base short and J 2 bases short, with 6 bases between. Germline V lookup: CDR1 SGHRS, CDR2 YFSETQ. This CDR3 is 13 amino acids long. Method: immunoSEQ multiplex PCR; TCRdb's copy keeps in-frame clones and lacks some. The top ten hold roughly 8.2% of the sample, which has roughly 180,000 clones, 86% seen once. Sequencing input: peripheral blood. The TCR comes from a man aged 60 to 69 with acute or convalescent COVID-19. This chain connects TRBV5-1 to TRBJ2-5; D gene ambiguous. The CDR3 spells CASSLRVQETQYF. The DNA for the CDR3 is TGCGCCAGCAGCTTGCGTGTACAAGAGACCCAGTACTTC.